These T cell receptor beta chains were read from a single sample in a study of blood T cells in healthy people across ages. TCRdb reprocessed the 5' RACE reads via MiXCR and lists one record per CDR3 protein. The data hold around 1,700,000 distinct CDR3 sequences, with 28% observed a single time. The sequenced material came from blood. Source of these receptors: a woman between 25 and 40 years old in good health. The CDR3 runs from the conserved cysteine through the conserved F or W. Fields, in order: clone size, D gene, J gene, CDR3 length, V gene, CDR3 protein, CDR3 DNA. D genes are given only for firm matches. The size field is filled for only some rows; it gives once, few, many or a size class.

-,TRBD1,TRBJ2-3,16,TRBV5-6,CASSGLGTGGTDTQYF,TGTGCCAGCAGCGGGCTCGGGACAGGGGGCACGGATACTCAGTATTTT
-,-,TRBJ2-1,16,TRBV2,CASSESTRGFDNEQFF,TGTGCCAGCAGTGAATCTACTAGGGGATTCGACAATGAGCAGTTCTTC
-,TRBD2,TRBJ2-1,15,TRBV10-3,CAISDLSGNWDEQFF,TGTGCCATCAGTGATCTTAGCGGGAATTGGGATGAGCAGTTCTTC
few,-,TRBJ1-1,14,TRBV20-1,CSARDSRENTEAFF,TGCAGTGCTAGAGATAGCCGGGAGAACACTGAAGCTTTCTTT
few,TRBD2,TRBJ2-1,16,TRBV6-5,CASSRMRESEHNEQFF,TGTGCCAGCAGTCGCATGCGGGAGTCCGAGCACAATGAGCAGTTCTTC
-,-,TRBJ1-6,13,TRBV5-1,CASTSDSNSPLHF,TGCGCCAGCACCTCGGACAGTAATTCACCCCTCCACTTT
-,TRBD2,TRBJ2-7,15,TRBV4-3,CASSQEASGLVAQYF,TGCGCCAGCAGCCAAGAGGCTAGCGGCCTCGTGGCCCAGTACTTC
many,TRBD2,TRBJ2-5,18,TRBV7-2,CASSLAGTSGIKQETQYF,TGTGCCAGCAGCTTAGCAGGGACTAGCGGGATCAAACAAGAGACCCAGTACTTC
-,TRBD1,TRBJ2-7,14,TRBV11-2,CASKNGTGSYEQYF,TGTGCTAGTAAGAACGGGACAGGCTCCTACGAGCAGTACTTC
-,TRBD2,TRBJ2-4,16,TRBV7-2,CASRRRAAGVQEEQYF,TGTGCCAGCAGGAGGCGGGCAGCGGGAGTTCAGGAGGAGCAGTACTTC
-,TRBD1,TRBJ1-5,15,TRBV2,CASRTDRVSNQPQHF,TGTGCCAGCAGGACCGACAGGGTCAGCAATCAGCCCCAGCATTTT
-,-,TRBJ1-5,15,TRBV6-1,CASSEVGLGNQPQHF,TGTGCCAGCAGTGAAGTGGGGTTAGGCAATCAGCCCCAGCATTTT
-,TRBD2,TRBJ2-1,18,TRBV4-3,CAGSQGLTSGRAYNEQFF,TGCGCCGGCAGCCAGGGCCTGACTAGCGGGAGAGCTTACAATGAGCAGTTCTTC
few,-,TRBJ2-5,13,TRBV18,CASSQRQSETQYF,TGTGCCAGCTCCCAACGGCAGTCGGAGACCCAGTACTTC
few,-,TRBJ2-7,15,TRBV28,CASSLFLREPYEQYF,TGTGCCAGCAGTTTATTCCTCAGGGAACCCTACGAGCAGTACTTC
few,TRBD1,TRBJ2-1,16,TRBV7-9,CASSLVGQASYNEQFF,TGTGCCAGCAGCTTAGTAGGACAGGCCTCCTACAATGAGCAGTTCTTC
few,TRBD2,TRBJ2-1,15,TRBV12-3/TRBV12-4,CASSPAVERGSEQFF,TGTGCCAGCAGTCCAGCAGTAGAGCGGGGGAGTGAGCAGTTCTTC
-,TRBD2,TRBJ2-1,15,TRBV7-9,CASSASGLAINEQFF,TGTGCCAGCAGCGCGTCGGGACTAGCAATAAATGAGCAGTTCTTC
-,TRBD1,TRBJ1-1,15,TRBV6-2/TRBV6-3,CASSLVGTGYTEAFF,TGTGCCAGCAGCTTAGTCGGGACAGGATACACTGAAGCTTTCTTT
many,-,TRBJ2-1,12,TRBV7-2,CASCEMYNEQFF,TGTGCCAGCTGTGAGATGTACAATGAGCAGTTCTTC
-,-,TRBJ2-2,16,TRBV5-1,CASSLDPGPNTGELFF,TGCGCCAGCAGCTTGGATCCAGGGCCGAACACCGGGGAGCTGTTTTTT
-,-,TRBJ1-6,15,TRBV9,CASSAAFAYNSPLHF,TGTGCCAGCAGCGCGGCGTTCGCCTATAATTCACCCCTCCACTTT
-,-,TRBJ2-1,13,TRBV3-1,CASREANYNEQFF,TGTGCCAGCAGAGAGGCTAACTACAATGAGCAGTTCTTC
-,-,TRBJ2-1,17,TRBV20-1,CSARDQEVGTVYNEQFF,TGCAGTGCTAGAGATCAGGAGGTCGGGACGGTCTACAATGAGCAGTTCTTC
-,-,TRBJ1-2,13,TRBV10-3,CAASESPNAGYTF,TGTGCCGCCAGTGAGTCTCCCAACGCTGGCTACACCTTC
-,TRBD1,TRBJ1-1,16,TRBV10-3,CAISAGTGLMNTEAFF,TGTGCCATCAGTGCCGGGACAGGGCTTATGAACACTGAAGCTTTCTTT
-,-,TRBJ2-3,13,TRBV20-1,CSFRETSTDTQYF,TGCAGCTTCCGGGAGACCTCAACAGATACGCAGTATTTT